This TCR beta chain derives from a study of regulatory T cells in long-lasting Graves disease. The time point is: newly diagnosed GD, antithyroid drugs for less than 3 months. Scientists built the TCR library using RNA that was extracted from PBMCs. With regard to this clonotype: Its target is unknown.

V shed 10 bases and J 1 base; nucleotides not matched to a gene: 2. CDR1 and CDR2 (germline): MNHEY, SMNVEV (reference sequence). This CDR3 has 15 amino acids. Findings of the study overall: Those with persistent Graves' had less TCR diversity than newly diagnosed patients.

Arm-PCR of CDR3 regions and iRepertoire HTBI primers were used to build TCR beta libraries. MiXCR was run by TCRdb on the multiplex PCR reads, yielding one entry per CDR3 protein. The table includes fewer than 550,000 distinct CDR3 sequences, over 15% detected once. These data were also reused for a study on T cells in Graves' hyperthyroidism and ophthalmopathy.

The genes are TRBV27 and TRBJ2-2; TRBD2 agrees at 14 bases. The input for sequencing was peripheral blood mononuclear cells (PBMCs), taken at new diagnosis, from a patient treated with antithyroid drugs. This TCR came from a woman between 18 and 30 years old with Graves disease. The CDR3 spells CATGLAGGNTGELFF. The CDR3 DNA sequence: TGTGCCACCGGACTAGCGGGAGGGAACACCGGGGAGCTGTTTTTT.